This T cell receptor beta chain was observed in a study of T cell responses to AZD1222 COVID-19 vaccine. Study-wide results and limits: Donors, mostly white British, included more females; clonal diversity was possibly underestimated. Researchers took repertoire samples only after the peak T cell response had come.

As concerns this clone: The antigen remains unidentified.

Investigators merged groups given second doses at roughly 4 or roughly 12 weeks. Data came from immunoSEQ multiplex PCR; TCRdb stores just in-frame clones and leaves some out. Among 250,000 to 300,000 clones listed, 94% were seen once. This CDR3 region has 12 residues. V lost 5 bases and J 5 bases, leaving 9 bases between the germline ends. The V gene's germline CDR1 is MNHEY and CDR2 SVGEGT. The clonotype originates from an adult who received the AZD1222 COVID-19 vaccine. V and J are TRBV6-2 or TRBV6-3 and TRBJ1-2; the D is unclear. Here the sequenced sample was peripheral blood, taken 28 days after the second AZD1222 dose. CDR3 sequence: CASSIPGYGYTF. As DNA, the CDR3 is TGTGCCAGCAGTATACCGGGGTATGGCTACACCTTC.